Here is one T cell receptor (beta chain) with its context. The specificity of this receptor is unknown. Base qualities are not recorded, but no much larger clone differs from it by a single base. The collaborating institutions used their own protocols to collect whole blood in K2EDTA tubes. Collaborator samples were shipped for TCRbeta analysis as frozen whole blood, isolated PBMCs, or DNA extracted from either sample type. Trimming leaves V shorter by 8 bases and J shorter by 2 bases, with the junction holding 9 bases beyond the gene matches. Looking up the germline V gene yields CDR1 WSHSY and CDR2 SAAADI. From cysteine to phenylalanine, the CDR3 is 15 amino acids long. Left in the record is the CDR3 DNA by itself, 45 bases read in frame from the first base. The record originates from a study of blood T cell repertoires in COVID-19 (dated by TCRdb to 2020 to 2021). A note on the overall study: Samples covering the acute and convalescent phases of COVID-19 were provided by collaborators in the United States, Italy and Spain. The sample metadata nearly always contained a de-identified subject ID, COVID-19 status, age in years and sex. Where available, HLA class I and class II types were obtained from metadata supplied by the sample provider rather than from assay-based typing. The repertoires were released in a freely available public database intended as a resource for research on the immune response to SARS-CoV-2. Deeply sampled blood TCRbeta repertoires from subjects exposed to, actively infected with, or recovered from COVID-19 were included in the dataset. Samples were obtained from the ongoing ImmuneRACE study (first 160 participants) and from 1,254 subjects provided by 6 global collaborators. The prospective study material was composed of cDNA or gDNA derived from T cells, B-cell-depleted T cells, or PBMCs.

TCRbeta CDR3 regions were amplified from genomic DNA using the immunoSEQ Assay, a bias-controlled multiplex PCR. As for how the authors treated the data: The number of nucleated cells in each sample was estimated from the amplification of reference gene primers within the assay. To quantify the absolute abundance of each unique TCRbeta CDR3 rearrangement, sequence reads were collapsed and filtered. For each sample, productive Simpson clonality was calculated as the square root of Simpson's diversity index over productive rearrangements. TCRdb holds this immuneACCESS table with in-frame rearrangements only. Some clones are missing; in checked studies, unresolved V genes explain under half, and the rest has no known cause. The V and J calls and the clone size are those of that table, but D and trimming were determined from the DNA. The table for this sample lists some 50,000 clones; roughly nine tenths of them were counted only once. The top ten clones comprise less than 8% of the sample.

The study at large found these results: The amount of clinical and demographic metadata varied by source and participant and was provided uncurated.

Sequenced input: peripheral blood. The chain is assembled from TRBV10-2 and TRBJ1-3; the junction holds 7 bases that match TRBD1. The receptor was isolated from a man between 65 and 80 years old with active COVID-19. At the DNA level, the sequence is TGCGCCAGCGGCTTTCAGGGGGGACCTGGAAACACCATATATTTT. This codes for CASGFQGGPGNTIYF.